A single sample gave rise to the 10 T cell receptor beta chains below, sequenced in a study of blood T cell repertoires in COVID-19. Profiled with immunoSEQ multiplex PCR; TCRdb holds only in-frame clones, not every one. This sample has about 50,000 clones, with nearly 90% found just once. What was sequenced was peripheral blood. The receptor set was obtained from a woman in her fifties or sixties with COVID-19, enrolled during active disease.

The chain carries TRBV4-3 and TRBJ2-2; 7 bases match TRBD2. V gave up 4 bases and J gave up 1 base; unmatched junction bases: 3. CDR3 length: 15 residues. CDR1 and CDR2 from the germline V gene are LGHNA and YSLEER. DNA for the CDR3: TGCGCCAGCAGCCCCGGGACTAAGAACACCGGGGAGCTGTTTTTT. Protein sequence: CASSPGTKNTGELFF.

The V gene is TRBV4-3, the J gene TRBJ2-1; TRBD2 aligns across 9 bases. After removal of 3 bases from V and 10 bases from J, the junction contained 7 bases not matched to a gene. CDR1 and CDR2 from the germline V gene are LGHNA and YSLEER. The CDR3 is 14 residues long. The CDR3 region has the DNA TGCGCCAGCAGCCACAGCGGGAGGTCAGGGGAGCAGTTCTTC. Protein sequence: CASSHSGRSGEQFF.

The chain employs TRBV28 and TRBJ2-7; D remains ambiguous. CDR1 MDHEN and CDR2 SYDVKM come from the germline V gene. Trimming removed 3 bases at V and 4 bases at J, with 7 bases between. The CDR3 is 12 residues long. The CDR3 here is CASSFVAYEQYF. In DNA, the CDR3 is TGTGCCAGCAGTTTCGTAGCATACGAGCAGTACTTC.

This clone was picked up one time. This chain uses TRBV7-9 with TRBJ2-7, with TRBD2 matching 10 bases. V shed 4 bases and J 9 bases; nucleotides not matched to a gene: 9. The CDR3 has 14 amino acids. CDR1 is SEHNR, CDR2 FQNEAQ, per germline (reference sequence). The CDR3 is CASSSGLAELGQYF. As DNA, the CDR3 is TGTGCCAGCAGCTCAGGACTAGCGGAGCTCGGGCAGTACTTC.

J is TRBJ1-1 and V is TRBV7-2, with a tentative D call TRBD1 (5 bases). The ends were cut back, 1 base at V and 1 base at J, with 13 bases in the middle. Germline V lookup: CDR1 SGHTA, CDR2 FQGNSA. The CDR3 loop spans 16 amino acids. The CDR3 sequence is CASSLVAGYENTEAFF. The CDR3 region has the DNA TGTGCCAGCAGCTTAGTGGCAGGGTATGAGAACACTGAAGCTTTCTTT.

The chain recombines TRBV28 with TRBJ1-2; D gene unclear. Deletions cut 4 bases from V and 4 bases from J, with 13 bases between. This CDR3 is built from 14 residues. Germline loops: CDR1 MDHEN, CDR2 SYDVKM. The CDR3 region has the DNA TGTGCCAGCAGTTCGGGGTTTTCCTTCTATGGCTACACCTTC. This sequence encodes CASSSGFSFYGYTF.

The V and J genes are TRBV19 and TRBJ2-7, with 7 bases that match TRBD1. Looked up from germline, CDR1 is LNHDA and CDR2 is SQIVND (reference sequence). There are 15 residues in the CDR3. The ends lost 3 bases at V and 6 bases at J; junction bases unmatched: 11. In DNA form, the CDR3 reads TGTGCCAGTAGTATCTCAGGACAGGAGTCCCCCGAGCAGTACTTC. Encoded protein: CASSISGQESPEQYF.

V is TRBV7-8 and J is TRBJ1-5; 7 bases match TRBD1. Per germline, CDR1 SGHVS and CDR2 FQNEAQ. With V trimmed by 5 bases and J by 3 bases, 4 bases remained unmatched. The CDR3 runs to 14 residues. CDR3 DNA sequence: TGTGCCAGCAGCGACAGGGATTACAATCAGCCCCAGCATTTT. It translates to CASSDRDYNQPQHF.

The chain employs TRBV6-5 and TRBJ2-7; D possibly corresponds to TRBD1 (5 bases). With 7 bases removed from V and 4 bases from J, the gap between germline ends came to 11 bases. Germline assignment: CDR1 MNHEY and CDR2 SVGAGI. The CDR3 is 12 amino acids. As DNA, the CDR3 is TGTGCCAGCAATGGGGCCTCTTACGAGCAGTACTTC. Its translation: CASNGASYEQYF.

The rearrangement joins TRBV6-6 to TRBJ2-6, with D tentatively TRBD1 (6 bases). The CDR3 contains 15 residues. Per the germline V gene, CDR1 is MNHNY and CDR2 is SVGAGI (reference sequence). V was trimmed by 7 bases and J by 0 bases, leaving 10 bases between them. CDR3 nucleotide sequence: TGTGCCAGCACCGAAGGGGGCTCTGGGGCCAACGTCCTGACTTTC. This sequence encodes CASTEGGSGANVLTF.